The rows below give T cell receptor beta chains drawn from one sample of a study of shared clonotypes between healthy human individuals. The repertoire was sequenced with immunoSEQ multiplex PCR; TCRdb's copy has only in-frame clones and lacks some. The data show about 600,000 clones, around 95% seen once. Specimen: naive CD8+ T cells sorted from blood. The source of these receptors is a woman in her twenties or thirties in good health. CDR3s include the opening cysteine and the closing phenylalanine or tryptophan. The D gene is left open where the match is weak. Size is omitted from some rows. Given values are once, few, many or a class for expanded clones.

TRBD1 | TRBJ2-7 | NA | TRBV4-1 | CASSQRQGTYEQYF | TGCGCCAGCAGCCAGCGACAGGGGACCTACGAGCAGTACTTC
NA | TRBJ1-3 | once | TRBV23-1 | CASSQAGVFSGNTIYF | TGCGCCAGCAGTCAGGCAGGGGTCTTCTCTGGAAACACCATATATTTT
NA | TRBJ2-7 | once | TRBV4-1 | CASSSKDAYEQYF | TGCGCCAGCAGCTCCAAGGATGCCTACGAGCAGTACTTC
TRBD2 | TRBJ2-7 | NA | TRBV5-6 | CASSLGLAGAKQYF | TGTGCCAGCAGCTTAGGACTAGCGGGAGCTAAGCAGTACTTC
TRBD2 | TRBJ2-7 | NA | TRBV5-1 | CASSLERGRVSSYEQYF | TGCGCCAGCAGCTTGGAGCGCGGGAGGGTCTCGAGTTACGAGCAGTACTTC
NA | TRBJ2-7 | NA | TRBV13 | CASSDTAYEQYF | TGTGCCAGCAGTGACACCGCCTACGAGCAGTACTTC
NA | TRBJ1-1 | NA | TRBV19 | CASNEGNTEAFF | TGTGCCAGTAATGAGGGAAACACTGAAGCTTTCTTT
NA | TRBJ1-1 | once | TRBV7-8 | CASSSRLGGLNTEAFF | TGTGCCAGCAGCTCCAGACTGGGGGGGCTCAACACTGAAGCTTTCTTT
TRBD1 | TRBJ1-5 | NA | TRBV6-1 | CASSDLSGGIQPQHF | TGTGCCAGCAGTGATTTATCAGGGGGAATTCAGCCCCAGCATTTT
NA | TRBJ1-5 | NA | TRBV6-6 | CASSSDGGSNQPQHF | TGTGCCAGCAGTTCCGACGGGGGGAGCAATCAGCCCCAGCATTTT
NA | TRBJ2-1 | NA | TRBV7-2 | CASSLIAEPYNEQFF | TGTGCCAGCAGCTTAATAGCGGAGCCCTACAATGAGCAGTTCTTC
NA | TRBJ1-1 | NA | TRBV6-5 | CASSYGWTNTEAFF | TGTGCCAGCAGTTACGGCTGGACGAACACTGAAGCTTTCTTT
NA | TRBJ2-7 | few | TRBV4-1 | CASSLRTSYEQYF | TGCGCCAGCAGCCTCCGGACCAGCTACGAGCAGTACTTC
NA | TRBJ1-1 | NA | TRBV27 | CASSSSRHTEAFF | TGTGCCAGCAGTTCGTCCAGACACACTGAAGCTTTCTTT
NA | TRBJ2-7 | NA | TRBV19 | CASSIGSSYEQYF | TGTGCCAGTAGTATCGGAAGCTCCTACGAGCAGTACTTC
TRBD2 | TRBJ2-7 | NA | TRBV11-2 | CASRNLAAYEQYF | TGTGCCAGCAGAAATCTAGCGGCCTACGAGCAGTACTTC
NA | TRBJ2-7 | NA | TRBV5-6 | CASSLGQMESSYEQYF | TGTGCCAGCAGCTTGGGACAAATGGAGAGCTCCTACGAGCAGTACTTC
NA | TRBJ2-7 | NA | TRBV6-1 | CASAWGAGLYEQYF | TGTGCCAGCGCTTGGGGGGCAGGGTTGTACGAGCAGTACTTC
NA | TRBJ1-1 | NA | TRBV13 | CASSGGTRNTEAFF | TGTGCCAGCAGCGGGGGGACAAGGAACACTGAAGCTTTCTTT
TRBD1 | TRBJ2-7 | NA | TRBV4-2 | CASSQDRGPYEQYF | TGTGCCAGCAGCCAGGACAGGGGGCCCTACGAGCAGTACTTC
NA | TRBJ2-7 | NA | TRBV6-6 | CASSYPGSYEQYF | TGTGCCAGCAGTTACCCTGGTTCCTACGAGCAGTACTTC
NA | TRBJ2-7 | NA | TRBV28 | CASSFGRSYEQYF | TGTGCCAGCAGTTTCGGTCGCTCCTACGAGCAGTACTTC
TRBD2 | TRBJ2-1 | NA | TRBV29-1 | CSVSVSGGSVEQFF | TGCAGCGTGAGTGTCTCGGGAGGGTCTGTTGAGCAGTTCTTC
TRBD2 | TRBJ2-5 | NA | TRBV9 | CASSPLWASGEGETQYF | TGTGCCAGCAGCCCCTTATGGGCTAGCGGGGAGGGAGAGACCCAGTACTTC
NA | TRBJ2-7 | NA | TRBV7-9 | CASLSESYEQYF | TGTGCCAGCCTCTCAGAATCTTACGAGCAGTACTTC
NA | TRBJ1-1 | NA | TRBV6-5 | CASSPGGENTEAFF | TGTGCCAGCAGTCCCGGGGGCGAGAACACTGAAGCTTTCTTT
TRBD1 | TRBJ1-1 | NA | TRBV5-1 | CASSFGPGGTEAFF | TGCGCCAGCAGCTTCGGCCCAGGGGGCACTGAAGCTTTCTTT
TRBD1 | TRBJ2-7 | NA | TRBV28 | CASSQAGTGFYEQYF | TGTGCCAGCAGTCAAGCCGGGACAGGGTTCTACGAGCAGTACTTC
NA | TRBJ1-3 | NA | TRBV13 | CASSLVAGSGNTIYF | TGTGCCAGCAGCTTAGTAGCAGGCTCTGGAAACACCATATATTTT
NA | TRBJ2-2 | NA | TRBV5-4 | CASSLGEIANTGELFF | TGTGCCAGCAGCTTGGGTGAAATCGCGAACACCGGGGAGCTGTTTTTT
NA | TRBJ1-1 | NA | TRBV11-2 | CASSLGRGQGTEAFF | TGTGCCAGCAGCTTAGGCCGGGGGCAGGGCACTGAAGCTTTCTTT
NA | TRBJ1-5 | NA | TRBV27 | CASRSVRNNQPQHF | TGTGCCAGCAGAAGTGTACGGAACAATCAGCCCCAGCATTTT
NA | TRBJ2-1 | NA | TRBV27 | CASSLGRRGKNEQFF | TGTGCCAGCAGTTTGGGTAGGAGGGGAAAAAATGAGCAGTTCTTC
TRBD1 | TRBJ1-5 | NA | TRBV11-2 | CASSLGTGGSNQPQHF | TGTGCCAGCAGCTTAGGGACAGGGGGTAGCAATCAGCCCCAGCATTTT
NA | TRBJ2-7 | NA | TRBV2 | CASAEVDRTYEQYF | TGTGCCAGCGCGGAGGTTGATCGGACCTACGAGCAGTACTTC
NA | TRBJ2-3 | NA | TRBV28 | CASIDPGADTQYF | TGTGCCAGCATAGACCCCGGGGCAGATACGCAGTATTTT
NA | TRBJ2-7 | NA | TRBV6-6 | CASSLNYEQYF | TGTGCCAGCAGTCTGAACTACGAGCAGTACTTC
NA | TRBJ2-2 | NA | TRBV7-6 | CASSLFWGTTGPQDTGELFF | TGTGCCAGCAGCTTATTTTGGGGCACGACAGGCCCTCAGGACACCGGGGAGCTGTTTTTT
NA | TRBJ2-3 | NA | TRBV4-1 | CASSQAFTDTQYF | TGCGCCAGCAGCCAAGCGTTTACAGATACGCAGTATTTT
NA | TRBJ1-1 | NA | TRBV6-6 | CASRARDGTEAFF | TGTGCCAGCAGGGCCAGGGATGGCACTGAAGCTTTCTTT
NA | TRBJ2-7 | NA | TRBV28 | CASSLFGTQAGEQYF | TGTGCCAGCAGTTTATTTGGGACACAGGCCGGGGAGCAGTACTTC